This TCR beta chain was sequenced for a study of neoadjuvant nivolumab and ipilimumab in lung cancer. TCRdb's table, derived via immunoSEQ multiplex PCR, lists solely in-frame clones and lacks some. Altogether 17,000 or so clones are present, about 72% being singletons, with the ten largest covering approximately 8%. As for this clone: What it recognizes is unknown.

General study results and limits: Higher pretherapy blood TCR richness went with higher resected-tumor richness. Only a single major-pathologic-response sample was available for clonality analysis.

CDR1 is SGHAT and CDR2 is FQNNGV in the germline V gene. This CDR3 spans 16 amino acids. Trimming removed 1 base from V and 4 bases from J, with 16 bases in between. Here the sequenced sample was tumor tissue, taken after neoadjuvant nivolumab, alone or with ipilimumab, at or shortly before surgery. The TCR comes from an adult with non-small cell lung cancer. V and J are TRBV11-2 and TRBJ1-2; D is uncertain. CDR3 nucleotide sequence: TGTGCCAGCAGCTTAGCCGGACGGGGTATATTCTATGGCTACACCTTC. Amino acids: CASSLAGRGIFYGYTF.